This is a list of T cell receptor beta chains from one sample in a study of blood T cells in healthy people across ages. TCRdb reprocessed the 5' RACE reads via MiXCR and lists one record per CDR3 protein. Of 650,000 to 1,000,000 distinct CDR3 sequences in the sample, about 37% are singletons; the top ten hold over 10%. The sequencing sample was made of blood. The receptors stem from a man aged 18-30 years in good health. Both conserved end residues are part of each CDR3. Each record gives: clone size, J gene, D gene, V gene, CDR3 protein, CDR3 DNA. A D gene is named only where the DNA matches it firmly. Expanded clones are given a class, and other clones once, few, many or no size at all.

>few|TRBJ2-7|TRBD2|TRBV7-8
CASGGEATSYEQYF
TGTGCCAGCGGGGGGGAGGCAACCTCCTACGAGCAGTACTTC
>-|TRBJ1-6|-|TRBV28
CASSAPRDGFTLHF
TGTGCCAGCAGTGCCCCCCGGGACGGATTCACCCTCCACTTT
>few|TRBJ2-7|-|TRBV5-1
CASSLEVEDNEQYF
TGCGCCAGCAGCTTGGAGGTCGAAGACAATGAGCAGTACTTC
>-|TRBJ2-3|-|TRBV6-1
CASSPESGGASTDTQYF
TGTGCCAGCAGCCCGGAGTCAGGGGGGGCTAGCACAGATACGCAGTATTTT
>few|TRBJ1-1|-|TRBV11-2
CASSFSGSTEAFF
TGTGCCAGCAGCTTCTCTGGGAGCACTGAAGCTTTCTTT
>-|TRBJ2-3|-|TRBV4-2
CASSQEDRGASYNEQYF
TGTGCCAGCAGCCAAGAGGATCGGGGGGCCTCCTACAATGAGCAGTATTTT
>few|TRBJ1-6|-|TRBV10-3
CAISGTRVGNISPLHF
TGTGCCATCAGTGGGACGAGGGTTGGGAATATCTCACCCCTCCACTTT
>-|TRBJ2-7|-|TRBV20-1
CSARGGAYNEQYF
TGCAGTGCTAGAGGGGGGGCCTACAATGAGCAGTACTTC
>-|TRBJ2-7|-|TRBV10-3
CAISLGLSYEQYF
TGTGCCATCAGTCTGGGTTTGTCCTACGAGCAGTACTTC
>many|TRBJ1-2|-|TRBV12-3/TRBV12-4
CASSPGTPNQHNYGYTF
TGTGCCAGCAGTCCCGGGACGCCGAACCAACATAACTATGGCTACACCTTC
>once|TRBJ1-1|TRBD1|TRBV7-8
CASSPRTGRRAFF
TGTGCCAGCAGCCCCCGGACAGGGAGGAGAGCTTTCTTT
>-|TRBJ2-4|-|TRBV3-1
CASSLIRALAKNIQYF
TGTGCCAGCAGCCTCATACGGGCTTTGGCCAAAAACATTCAGTACTTC
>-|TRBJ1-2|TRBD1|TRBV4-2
CVSSQDRGGQGGYTF
TGTGTCAGCAGCCAGGACAGGGGGGGGCAAGGAGGCTACACCTTC
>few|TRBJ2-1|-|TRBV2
CASKPGTSYNEQFF
TGTGCCAGCAAACCCGGGACCTCCTACAATGAGCAGTTCTTC
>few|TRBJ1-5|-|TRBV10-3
CAIRDSSNQPQHF
TGTGCCATCAGGGACAGTTCAAATCAGCCCCAGCATTTT
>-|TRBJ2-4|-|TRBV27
CASSWKRTTKNIQYF
TGTGCCAGCAGTTGGAAGAGGACGACCAAAAACATTCAGTACTTC
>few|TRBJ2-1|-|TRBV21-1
CASSKGPGLAGPSYNEQFF
TGTGCCAGCAGCAAAGGCCCCGGGCTGGCGGGGCCCTCCTACAATGAGCAGTTCTTC
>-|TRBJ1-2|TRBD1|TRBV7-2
CASSTWDSVLYKGYTF
TGTGCCAGCAGCACCTGGGACAGCGTCCTTTACAAAGGCTACACCTTC
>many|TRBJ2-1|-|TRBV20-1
CSATMYNEQFF
TGCAGTGCTACTATGTACAATGAGCAGTTCTTC
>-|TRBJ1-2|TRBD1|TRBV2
CASTKGAGGLYGYTF
TGTGCCAGCACAAAGGGGGCAGGGGGCTTGTATGGCTACACCTTC
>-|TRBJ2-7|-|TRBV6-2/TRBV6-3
CASSLYGARYEQYF
TGTGCCAGCAGTCTCTACGGGGCTCGCTACGAGCAGTACTTC
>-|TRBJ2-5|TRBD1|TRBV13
CASSLGGEGAETQYF
TGTGCCAGCAGCTTAGGGGGCGAGGGGGCAGAGACCCAGTACTTC
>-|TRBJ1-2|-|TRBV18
CASSPQGQPIDGYTF
TGTGCCAGCTCACCACAAGGACAGCCAATCGATGGCTACACCTTC
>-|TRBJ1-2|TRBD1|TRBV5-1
CASSPGTDGGLLYGYTF
TGCGCCAGCAGCCCCGGGACAGATGGAGGGTTGCTTTATGGCTACACCTTC
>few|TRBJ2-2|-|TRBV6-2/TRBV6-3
CASSLRAGELFF
TGTGCCAGCAGTCTGAGGGCCGGGGAGCTGTTTTTT
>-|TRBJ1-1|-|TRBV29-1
CSVGDSRGEAFF
TGCAGCGTTGGTGACAGCAGAGGTGAAGCTTTCTTT
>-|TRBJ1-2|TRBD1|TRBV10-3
CAIGEGAAYSYGYTF
TGTGCCATCGGGGAGGGGGCGGCGTATAGCTATGGCTACACCTTC
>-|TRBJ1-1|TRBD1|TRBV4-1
CASSLNIPGQGTHTEAFF
TGCGCCAGCAGCCTAAACATCCCGGGACAGGGGACGCACACTGAAGCTTTCTTT
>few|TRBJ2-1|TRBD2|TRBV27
CASSLGLAGMQFF
TGTGCCAGCAGTTTAGGACTAGCGGGGATGCAGTTCTTC
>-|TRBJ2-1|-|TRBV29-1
CSVSVVDEQFF
TGCAGCGTTAGTGTGGTGGATGAGCAGTTCTTC
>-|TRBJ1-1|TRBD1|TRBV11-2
CASSLGSGQGEAFF
TGTGCCAGCAGCTTAGGCTCAGGACAGGGTGAAGCTTTCTTT
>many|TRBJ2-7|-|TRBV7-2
CASSTRPYYEQYF
TGTGCCAGCAGCACCCGACCATATTACGAGCAGTACTTC
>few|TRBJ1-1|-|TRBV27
CASSTAANTEAFF
TGTGCCAGCAGTACGGCAGCGAACACTGAAGCTTTCTTT
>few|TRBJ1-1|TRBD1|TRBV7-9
CASTRTTGGRSNTEAFF
TGTGCCAGCACCCGAACGACAGGGGGGCGAAGTAACACTGAAGCTTTCTTT
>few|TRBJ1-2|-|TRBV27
CASSLALGVGGYTF
TGTGCCAGCAGTTTAGCGCTGGGGGTAGGAGGCTACACCTTC
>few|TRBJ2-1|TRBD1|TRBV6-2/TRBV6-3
CASKIRDRGYNEQFF
TGTGCCAGCAAAATTCGGGACAGGGGCTACAATGAGCAGTTCTTC
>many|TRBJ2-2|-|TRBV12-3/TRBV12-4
CASSPLGTGELFF
TGTGCCAGCAGCCCCCTCGGGACCGGGGAGCTGTTTTTT
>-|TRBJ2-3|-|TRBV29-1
CSVLGRVDTQYF
TGCAGCGTTCTTGGCAGGGTCGATACGCAGTATTTT
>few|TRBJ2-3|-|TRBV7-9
CASSLGAGLQTDTQYF
TGTGCCAGCAGCTTAGGGGCGGGACTCCAAACGGATACGCAGTATTTT
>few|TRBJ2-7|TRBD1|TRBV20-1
CSASTGGDEQYF
TGCAGTGCTTCCACAGGGGGCGATGAGCAGTACTTC
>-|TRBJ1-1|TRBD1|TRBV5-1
CASSFGAGGMRAEAFF
TGCGCCAGCAGCTTCGGTGCAGGGGGCATGAGGGCTGAAGCTTTCTTT
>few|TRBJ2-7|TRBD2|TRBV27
CASRRGGDSYEQYF
TGTGCCAGCAGACGGGGAGGGGACTCCTACGAGCAGTACTTC
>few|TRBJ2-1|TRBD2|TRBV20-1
CSALAGVEQFF
TGCAGTGCGCTAGCGGGGGTAGAGCAGTTCTTC
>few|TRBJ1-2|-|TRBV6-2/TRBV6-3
CASSRRPPDRDGYTF
TGTGCCAGCAGCCGCCGCCCGCCCGACAGAGATGGCTACACCTTC
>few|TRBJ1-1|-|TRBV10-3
CAAEGTGNTEAFF
TGTGCCGCTGAGGGGACGGGGAACACTGAAGCTTTCTTT
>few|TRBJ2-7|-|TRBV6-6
CASRPTGSAYEQYF
TGTGCCAGCAGACCTACAGGTTCTGCCTACGAGCAGTACTTC
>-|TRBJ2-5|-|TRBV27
CASILNSGEQYF
TGTGCCAGCATTTTAAATAGTGGTGAGCAGTACTTC
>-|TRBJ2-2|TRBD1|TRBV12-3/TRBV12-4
CASSRTGGSTGELFF
TGTGCCAGCAGTCGGACAGGGGGTTCCACCGGGGAGCTGTTTTTT
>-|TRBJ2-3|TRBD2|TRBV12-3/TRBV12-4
CASKGLAGGLFSADTQYF
TGTGCCAGCAAAGGACTAGCGGGGGGGCTTTTCAGCGCAGATACGCAGTATTTT
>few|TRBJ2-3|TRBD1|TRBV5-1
CASSWTGRREDTQYF
TGCGCCAGCAGCTGGACAGGGCGGCGGGAAGATACGCAGTATTTT
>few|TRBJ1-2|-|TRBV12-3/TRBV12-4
CASSWSRRDVNYGYTF
TGTGCCAGCAGTTGGTCCAGAAGGGACGTAAACTATGGCTACACCTTC
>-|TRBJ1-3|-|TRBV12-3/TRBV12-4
CASSFRQPAAGNTIYF
TGTGCCAGCAGTTTTAGGCAGCCGGCCGCTGGAAACACCATATATTTT
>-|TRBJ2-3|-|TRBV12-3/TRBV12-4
CASSLGPPGGRTDTEYF
TGTGCCAGCAGTTTAGGCCCGCCCGGTGGGCGCACAGATACGGAATATTTT
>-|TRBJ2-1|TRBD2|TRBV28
CASSLLRAGYNEQFF
TGTGCCAGCAGTTTATTACGAGCGGGGTACAATGAGCAGTTCTTC
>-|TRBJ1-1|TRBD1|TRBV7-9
CAGGQGIMNTEAFF
TGTGCCGGCGGACAGGGCATTATGAACACTGAAGCTTTCTTT
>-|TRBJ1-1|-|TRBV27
CASSICRDTEAFF
TGTGCCAGCAGCATATGCAGGGACACTGAAGCTTTCTTT
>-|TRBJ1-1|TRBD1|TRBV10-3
CAISDSGTGFTEAFF
TGTGCCATCAGTGACTCCGGGACAGGGTTCACTGAAGCTTTCTTT
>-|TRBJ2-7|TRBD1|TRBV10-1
CASSVSEDRAYEQYF
TGCGCCAGCAGTGTTAGTGAGGACAGGGCCTACGAGCAGTACTTC